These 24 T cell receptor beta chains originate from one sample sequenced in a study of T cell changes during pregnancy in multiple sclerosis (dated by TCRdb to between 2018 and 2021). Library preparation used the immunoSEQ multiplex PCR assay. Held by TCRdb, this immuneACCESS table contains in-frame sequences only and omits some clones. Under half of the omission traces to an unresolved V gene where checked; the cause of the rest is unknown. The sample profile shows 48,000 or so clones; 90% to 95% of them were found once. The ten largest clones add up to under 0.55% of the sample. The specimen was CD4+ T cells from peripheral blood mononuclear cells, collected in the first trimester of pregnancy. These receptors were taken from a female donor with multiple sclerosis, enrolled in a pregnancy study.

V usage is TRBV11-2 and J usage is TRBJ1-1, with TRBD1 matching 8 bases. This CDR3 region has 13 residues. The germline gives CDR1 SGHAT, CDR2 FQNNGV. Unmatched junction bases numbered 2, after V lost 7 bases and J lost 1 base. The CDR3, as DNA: TGTGCCAGCACCGGACAGGGGAACACTGAAGCTTTCTTT. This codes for CASTGQGNTEAFF.

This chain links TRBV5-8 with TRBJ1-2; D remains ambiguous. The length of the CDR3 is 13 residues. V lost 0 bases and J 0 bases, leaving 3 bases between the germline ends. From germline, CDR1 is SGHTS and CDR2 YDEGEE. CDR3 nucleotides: TGTGCCAGCAGCTTGGCTGCTAACTATGGCTACACCTTC. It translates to CASSLAANYGYTF.

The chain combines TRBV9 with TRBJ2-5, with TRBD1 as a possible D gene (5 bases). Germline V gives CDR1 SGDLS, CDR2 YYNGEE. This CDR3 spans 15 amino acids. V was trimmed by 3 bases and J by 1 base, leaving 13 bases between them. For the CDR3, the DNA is TGTGCCAGCAGCGCGGTGGACATTTCCCAAGAGACCCAGTACTTC. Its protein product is CASSAVDISQETQYF.

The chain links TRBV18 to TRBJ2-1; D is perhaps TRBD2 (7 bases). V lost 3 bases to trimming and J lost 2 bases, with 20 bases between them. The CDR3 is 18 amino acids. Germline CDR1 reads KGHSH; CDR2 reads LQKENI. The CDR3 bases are TGTGCCAGCTCACCCAACTCCCCGGGGGGCGCCACCTACAATGAGCAGTTCTTC. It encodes CASSPNSPGGATYNEQFF.

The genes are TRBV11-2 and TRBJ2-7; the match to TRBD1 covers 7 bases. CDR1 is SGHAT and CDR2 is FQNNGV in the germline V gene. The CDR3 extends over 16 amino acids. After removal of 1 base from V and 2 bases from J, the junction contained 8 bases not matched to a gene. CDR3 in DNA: TGTGCCAGCAGCTTAGGATGGCAGGGGGTGCCCTACGAGCAGTACTTC. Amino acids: CASSLGWQGVPYEQYF.

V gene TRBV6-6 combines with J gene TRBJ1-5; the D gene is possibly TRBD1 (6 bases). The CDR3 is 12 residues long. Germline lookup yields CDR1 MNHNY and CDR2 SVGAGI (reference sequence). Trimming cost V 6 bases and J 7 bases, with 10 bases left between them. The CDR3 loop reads CASSLQGQPQHF. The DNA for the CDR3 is TGTGCCAGCAGCCTACAGGGACAGCCCCAGCATTTT.

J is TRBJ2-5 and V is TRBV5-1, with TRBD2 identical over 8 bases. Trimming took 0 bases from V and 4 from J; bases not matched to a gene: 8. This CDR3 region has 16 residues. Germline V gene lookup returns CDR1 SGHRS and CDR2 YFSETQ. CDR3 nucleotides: TGCGCCAGCAGCTTGGCCCCCGGGAGGGGTGGAGAGACCCAGTACTTC. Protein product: CASSLAPGRGGETQYF.

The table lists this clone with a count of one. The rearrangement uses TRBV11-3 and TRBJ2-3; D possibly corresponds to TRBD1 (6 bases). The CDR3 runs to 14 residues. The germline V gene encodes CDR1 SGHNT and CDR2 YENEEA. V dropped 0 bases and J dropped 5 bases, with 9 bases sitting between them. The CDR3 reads CASSLDPGEDTQYF. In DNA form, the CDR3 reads TGTGCCAGCAGCTTAGACCCAGGGGAAGATACGCAGTATTTT.

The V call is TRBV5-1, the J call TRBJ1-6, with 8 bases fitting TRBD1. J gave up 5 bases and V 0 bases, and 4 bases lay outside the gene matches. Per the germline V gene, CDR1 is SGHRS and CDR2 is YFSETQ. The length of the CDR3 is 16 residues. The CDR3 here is CASSLATGGNNSPLHF. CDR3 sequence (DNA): TGCGCCAGCAGCTTGGCTACAGGGGGGAATAATTCACCCCTCCACTTT.

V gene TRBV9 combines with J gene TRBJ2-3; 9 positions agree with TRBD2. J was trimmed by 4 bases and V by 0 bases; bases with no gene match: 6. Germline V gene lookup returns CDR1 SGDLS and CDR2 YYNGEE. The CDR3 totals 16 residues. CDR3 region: CASSVEAGGRADTQYF. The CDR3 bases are TGTGCCAGCAGCGTAGAGGCGGGGGGGCGGGCAGATACGCAGTATTTT. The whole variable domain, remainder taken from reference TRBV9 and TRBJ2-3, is DSGVTQTPKHLITATGQRVTLRCSPRSGDLSVYWYQQSLDQGLQFLIQYYNGEERAKGNILERFSAQQFPDLHSELNLSSLELGDSALYFCASSVEAGGRADTQYFGPGTRLTVL.

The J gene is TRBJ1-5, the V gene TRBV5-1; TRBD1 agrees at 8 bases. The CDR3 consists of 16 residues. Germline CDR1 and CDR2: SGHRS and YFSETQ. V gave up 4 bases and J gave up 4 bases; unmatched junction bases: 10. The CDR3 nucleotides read TGCGCCAGCAGCCCGACCGGGACAGGACCTAATCAGCCCCAGCATTTT. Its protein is CASSPTGTGPNQPQHF.

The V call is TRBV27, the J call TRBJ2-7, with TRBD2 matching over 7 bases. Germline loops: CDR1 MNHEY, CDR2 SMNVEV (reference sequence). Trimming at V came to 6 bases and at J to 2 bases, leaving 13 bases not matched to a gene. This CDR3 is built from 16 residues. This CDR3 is CASRHKDSGFAYEQYF. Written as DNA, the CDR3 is TGTGCCAGCAGACACAAAGATAGCGGGTTCGCCTACGAGCAGTACTTC.

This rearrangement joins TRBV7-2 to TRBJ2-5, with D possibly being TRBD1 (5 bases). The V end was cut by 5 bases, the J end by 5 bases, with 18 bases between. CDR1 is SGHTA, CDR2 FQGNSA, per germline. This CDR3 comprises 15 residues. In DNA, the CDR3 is TGTGCCAGCAGCCCCAGGGCCGATCTGGGGGAGACCCAGTACTTC. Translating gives CASSPRADLGETQYF.

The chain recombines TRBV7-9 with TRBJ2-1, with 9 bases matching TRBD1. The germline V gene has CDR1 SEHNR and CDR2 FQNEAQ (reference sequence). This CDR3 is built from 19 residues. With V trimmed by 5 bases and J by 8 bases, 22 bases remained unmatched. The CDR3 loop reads CASSPEGQGVSPLTDEQFF. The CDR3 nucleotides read TGTGCCAGCAGCCCCGAGGGACAGGGTGTCTCTCCCCTAACCGATGAGCAGTTCTTC.

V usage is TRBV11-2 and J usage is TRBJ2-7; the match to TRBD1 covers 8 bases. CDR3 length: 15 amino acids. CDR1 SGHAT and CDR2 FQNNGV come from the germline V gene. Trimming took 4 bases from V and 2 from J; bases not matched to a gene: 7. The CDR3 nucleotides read TGTGCCAGCAGCTCCCCGGGACAGGAGACCTACGAGCAGTACTTC. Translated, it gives CASSSPGQETYEQYF.

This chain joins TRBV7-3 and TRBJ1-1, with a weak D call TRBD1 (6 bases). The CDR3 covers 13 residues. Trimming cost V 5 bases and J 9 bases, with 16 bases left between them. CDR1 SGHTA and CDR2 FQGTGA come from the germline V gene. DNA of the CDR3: TGTGCCAGCAGCACAAAACAGGACAGCAAAGCTTTCTTT. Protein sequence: CASSTKQDSKAFF.

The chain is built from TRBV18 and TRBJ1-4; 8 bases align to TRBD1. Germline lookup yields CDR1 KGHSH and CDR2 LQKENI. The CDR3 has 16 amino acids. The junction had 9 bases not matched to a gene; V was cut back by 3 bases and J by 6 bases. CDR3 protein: CASSPRQGASDEKLFF. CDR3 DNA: TGTGCCAGCTCACCGAGGCAGGGGGCTTCCGATGAAAAACTGTTTTTT.

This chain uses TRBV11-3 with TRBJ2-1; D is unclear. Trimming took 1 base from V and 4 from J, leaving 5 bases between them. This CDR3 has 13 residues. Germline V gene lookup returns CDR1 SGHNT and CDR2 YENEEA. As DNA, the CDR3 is TGTGCCAGCAGCTTAGGGCAGTACAATGAGCAGTTCTTC. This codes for CASSLGQYNEQFF.

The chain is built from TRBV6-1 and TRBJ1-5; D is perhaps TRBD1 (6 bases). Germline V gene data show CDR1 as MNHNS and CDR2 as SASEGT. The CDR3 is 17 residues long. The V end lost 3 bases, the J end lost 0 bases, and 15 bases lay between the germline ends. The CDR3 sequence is CASSEGTGMNSNQPQHF. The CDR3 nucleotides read TGTGCCAGCAGTGAGGGTACAGGGATGAATAGCAATCAGCCCCAGCATTTT.

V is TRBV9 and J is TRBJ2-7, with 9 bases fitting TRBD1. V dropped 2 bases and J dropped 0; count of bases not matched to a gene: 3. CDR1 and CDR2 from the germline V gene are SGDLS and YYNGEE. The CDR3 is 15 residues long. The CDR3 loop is CASSVGTGTSYEQYF. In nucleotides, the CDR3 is TGTGCCAGCAGCGTTGGGACAGGGACCTCCTACGAGCAGTACTTC.

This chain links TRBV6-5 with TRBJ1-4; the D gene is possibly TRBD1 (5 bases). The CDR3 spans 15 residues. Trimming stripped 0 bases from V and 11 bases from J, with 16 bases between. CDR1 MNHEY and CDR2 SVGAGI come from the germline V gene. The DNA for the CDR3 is TGTGCCAGCAGTTACTCTCTATGGACACAGGAGAAACTGTTTTTT. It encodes CASSYSLWTQEKLFF.

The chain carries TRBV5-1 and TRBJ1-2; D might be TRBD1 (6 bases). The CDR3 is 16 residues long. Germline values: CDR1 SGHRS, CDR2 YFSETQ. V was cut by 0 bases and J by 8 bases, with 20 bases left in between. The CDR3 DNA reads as TGCGCCAGCAGCTTGGCTCTCGTGGGGTCAGGGGAAGGCTACACCTTC. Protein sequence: CASSLALVGSGEGYTF.

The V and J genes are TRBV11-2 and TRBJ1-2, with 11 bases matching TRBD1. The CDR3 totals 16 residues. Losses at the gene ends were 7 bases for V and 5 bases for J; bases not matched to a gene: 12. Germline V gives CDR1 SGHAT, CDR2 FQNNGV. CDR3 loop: CASNRPGQGARYGYTF. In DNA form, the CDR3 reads TGTGCCAGCAATCGGCCCGGACAGGGGGCGCGGTATGGCTACACCTTC.

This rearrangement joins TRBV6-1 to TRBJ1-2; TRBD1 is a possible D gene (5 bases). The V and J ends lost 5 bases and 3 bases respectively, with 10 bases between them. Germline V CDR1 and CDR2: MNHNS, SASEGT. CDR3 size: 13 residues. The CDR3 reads CASSTTDYYGYTF. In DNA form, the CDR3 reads TGTGCCAGCAGTACGACAGACTACTATGGCTACACCTTC.